Reported below is one T cell receptor (beta chain). Profiled with immunoSEQ multiplex PCR; TCRdb holds only in-frame clones, not every one. The repertoire includes some 29,000 clones, approximately 80% of them detected once, and approximately 1.7% sits in the top ten. Memory CD4+ T cells were sorted as all CD4+ cells except CD45RA+CCR7+CD95- naive cells, over 98% pure. The record originates from a study of human CD4 T cells and Enterobacteriaceae. The ends were cut back, 4 bases at V and 8 bases at J, with 20 bases in the middle. The CDR3 has 14 amino acids. Per the germline V gene, CDR1 is SQVTM and CDR2 is ANQGSEA.

The source of this sequence is a human donor in good health. Input material: memory CD4+ T cells from blood. The J gene is TRBJ1-2, the V gene TRBV29-1; D remains ambiguous. CDR3 protein: CSVVPDAGLKGYTF. The CDR3 DNA follows: TGCAGCGTTGTTCCGGACGCCGGCCTTAAGGGCTACACCTTC.